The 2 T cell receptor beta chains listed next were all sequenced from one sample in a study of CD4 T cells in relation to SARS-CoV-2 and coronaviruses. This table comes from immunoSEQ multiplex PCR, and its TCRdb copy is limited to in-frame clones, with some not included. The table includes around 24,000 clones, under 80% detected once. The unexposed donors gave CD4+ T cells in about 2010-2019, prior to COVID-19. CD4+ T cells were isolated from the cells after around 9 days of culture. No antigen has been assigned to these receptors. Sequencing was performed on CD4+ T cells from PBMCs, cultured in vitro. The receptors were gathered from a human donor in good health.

CDR3 loop: CASSQDQSAGYNEQFF. DNA of the CDR3: TGCGCCAGCAGCCAAGATCAGTCAGCTGGCTACAATGAGCAGTTCTTC. The chain couples TRBV4-3 to TRBJ2-1; D not resolved. Trimming cost V 0 bases and J 3 bases, with 12 bases left between them. CDR3 length: 16 residues. Germline-derived CDR1 and CDR2 are LGHNA and YSLEER.

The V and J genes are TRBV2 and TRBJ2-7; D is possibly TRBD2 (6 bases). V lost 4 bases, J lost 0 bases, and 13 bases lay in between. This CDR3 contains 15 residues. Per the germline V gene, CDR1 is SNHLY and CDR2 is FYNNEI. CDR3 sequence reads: CASSVRGAISYEQYF. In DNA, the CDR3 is TGTGCCAGCAGTGTACGCGGGGCAATCTCCTACGAGCAGTACTTC.